Presented here are 28 T cell receptor beta chains from one specimen sequenced in a study of PD-1 blockade in classical Hodgkin lymphoma (dated by TCRdb to 2020 to 2022). Library prep was done by the immunoSEQ multiplex PCR assay. This immuneACCESS table, as held by TCRdb, lists in-frame sequences with V and J called but not all clones. Of the missing ones, under half trace to an unresolved V gene in checked studies; the others have no known cause. The sample table lists tens of thousands of clones, 91% of them with a count of one. In total, the top ten clones hold roughly 3.8% of the sample. This specimen's time point label, interpreted: newly diagnosed, previously untreated cHL patient sample. Sequencing used peripheral blood mononuclear cells (PBMCs). All receptors come from a human donor with classical Hodgkin lymphoma.

The chain combines TRBV7-3 with TRBJ2-1; 7 nucleotides match TRBD2. There are 14 residues in the CDR3. Looked up from germline, CDR1 is SGHTA and CDR2 is FQGTGA. After removal of 5 bases from V and 9 bases from J, the junction contained 10 bases not matched to a gene. CDR3 sequence reads: CASSRLASTREQFF. In DNA form, the CDR3 reads TGTGCCAGCAGCCGACTAGCTAGTACTCGTGAGCAGTTCTTC.

The chain recombines TRBV18 with TRBJ1-1; D gene unclear. Germline CDR1 KGHSH, CDR2 LQKENI. The V gene lost 0 bases and the J gene lost 5 bases, with 7 bases spanning the gap. The CDR3 extends over 13 amino acids. The CDR3 loop reads CASSPPMGTEAFF. The CDR3 bases are TGTGCCAGCTCACCACCGATGGGAACTGAAGCTTTCTTT.

The chain couples TRBV10-3 to TRBJ2-3; 8 positions match TRBD2. V shed 5 bases and J 3 bases; nucleotides not matched to a gene: 7. Per germline, CDR1 ENHRY and CDR2 SYGVKD. The CDR3 has 15 residues. The CDR3 coding sequence is TGTGCCATCAGTAGCGGGAGTCCACAAACAGATACGCAGTATTTT. Translating gives CAISSGSPQTDTQYF.

Only one count was recorded for this clone. The J gene is TRBJ2-3, the V gene TRBV7-2; D might be TRBD2 (5 bases). CDR3 length: 14 amino acids. CDR1 and CDR2 (germline): SGHTA, FQGNSA. Trimming took 2 bases from V and 4 from J, leaving 10 bases between them. The CDR3: CASSLTAGPDTQYF. In nucleotides, the CDR3 is TGTGCCAGCAGCTTAACGGCGGGCCCAGATACGCAGTATTTT.

CDR3 sequence reads: CASSFSTDTQYF. DNA for the CDR3: TGTGCCAGCAGCTTTAGCACAGATACGCAGTATTTT. This chain connects TRBV7-2 to TRBJ2-3; D is undetermined. Trimming cost V 3 bases and J 0 bases, with 1 base left between them. Germline CDR1 SGHTA, CDR2 FQGNSA. This CDR3 is 12 amino acids long. The full variable domain, in which reference TRBV7-2 and TRBJ2-3 provide the parts outside the CDR3, is GAGVSQSPSNKVTEKGKDVELRCDPISGHTALYWYRQSLGQGLEFLIYFQGNSAPDKSGLPSDRFSAERTGGSVSTLTIQRTQQEDSAVYLCASSFSTDTQYFGPGTRLTVL.

The chain is built from TRBV10-3 and TRBJ2-1, with TRBD1 as a possible D gene (5 bases). Germline V gene lookup returns CDR1 ENHRY and CDR2 SYGVKD. Trimming removed 6 bases from V and 7 bases from J, with 13 bases in between. This CDR3 has 13 amino acids. CDR3: CAIRDTNGNEQFF. The CDR3 coding sequence is TGTGCCATCAGGGACACAAACGGGAATGAGCAGTTCTTC.

The chain combines TRBV27 with TRBJ2-7; D unclear. CDR1 and CDR2 from the germline V gene are MNHEY and SMNVEV (reference sequence). This CDR3 contains 15 residues. The ends were cut back, 2 bases at V and 3 bases at J, with 14 bases in the middle. The chain's CDR3 is CASSLVGLNNYEQYF. The CDR3 nucleotides are TGTGCCAGCAGTTTAGTTGGGTTGAATAACTACGAGCAGTACTTC.

The V call is TRBV18, the J call TRBJ1-1; no clear D. The germline gives CDR1 KGHSH, CDR2 LQKENI. V lost 4 bases and J lost 5, with 8 bases in between. CDR3 length: 12 residues. CDR3 region: CASSQTHTEAFF. In DNA, the CDR3 is TGTGCCAGCTCACAAACCCATACTGAAGCTTTCTTT.

This chain links TRBV4-3 with TRBJ2-1; no definite D call. The CDR3 runs to 14 residues. V lost 2 bases and J 6 bases, leaving 11 bases between the germline ends. Germline V gene sequence: CDR1 LGHNA, CDR2 YSLEER. In nucleotides, the CDR3 is TGCGCCAGCAGCCAATGGGCCAGGATCAATGAGCAGTTCTTC. This sequence encodes CASSQWARINEQFF.

The chain is built from TRBV15 and TRBJ1-2; D is unclear. The ends were cut back, 0 bases at V and 1 base at J, with 6 bases in the middle. This CDR3 has 14 amino acids. Germline-derived CDR1 and CDR2 are LNHNV and YYDKDF (reference sequence). The CDR3 spells CATSRDQINYGYTF. In nucleotides, the CDR3 is TGTGCCACCAGCAGAGATCAGATTAACTATGGCTACACCTTC.

The J gene is TRBJ2-5, the V gene TRBV25-1, with D perhaps being TRBD1 or TRBD2 (5 bases each). The germline gives CDR1 MGHDK, CDR2 SYGVNS. The V and J ends lost 4 bases and 2 bases respectively, with 8 bases between them. The CDR3 spans 13 residues. CDR3 residues: CASSVGGQETQYF. CDR3 nucleotide sequence: TGTGCCAGCAGTGTTGGGGGACAAGAGACCCAGTACTTC.

The chain joins TRBV28 to TRBJ2-7; 8 bases agree with TRBD1. From germline, CDR1 is MDHEN and CDR2 SYDVKM. The CDR3 is made up of 13 amino acids. Unmatched junction bases numbered 7, after V lost 8 bases and J lost 4 bases. CDR3 bases: TGTGCCAGCGTAGGACAGGGAGGTTACGAGCAGTACTTC. This encodes CASVGQGGYEQYF. Supplemented by reference TRBV28 and TRBJ2-7, the full variable domain reads DVKVTQSSRYLVKRTGEKVFLECVQDMDHENMFWYRQDPGLGLRLIYFSYDVKMKEKGDIPEGYSVSREKKERFSLILESASTNQTSMYLCASVGQGGYEQYFGPGTRLTVT.

The chain recombines TRBV11-3 with TRBJ2-2, with 7 bases aligning to TRBD1. The CDR3 contains 15 residues. CDR1 and CDR2 from the germline V gene are SGHNT and YENEEA. V lost 4 bases and J lost 6; bases outside the gene matches: 8. CDR3 bases: TGTGCCAGCAGCTGGAGCAACCAGGGGGCCGGGGAGCTGTTTTTT. This encodes CASSWSNQGAGELFF. The full variable domain, completed using reference TRBV11-3 and TRBJ2-2, is EAGVVQSPRYKIIEKKQPVAFWCNPISGHNTLYWYLQNLGQGPELLIRYENEEAVDDSQLPKDRFSAERLKGVDSTLKIQPAELGDSAVYLCASSWSNQGAGELFFGEGSRLTVL.

The J gene is TRBJ1-5, the V gene TRBV10-3; D gene unclear. The CDR3 extends over 15 amino acids. In germline, CDR1 is ENHRY, CDR2 SYGVKD. V lost 3 bases and J lost 1, with 10 bases in between. Here the CDR3 DNA reads TGTGCCATCAGTGATTCCGGCCCAAGCAATCAGCCCCAGCATTTT. This sequence encodes CAISDSGPSNQPQHF.

This clone was counted a single time. This chain joins TRBV9 and TRBJ1-2; D perhaps matches TRBD1 (6 bases). The V end lost 7 bases, the J end lost 4 bases, and 11 bases lay between the germline ends. The CDR3 loop spans 12 amino acids. Germline values: CDR1 SGDLS, CDR2 YYNGEE. CDR3 coding DNA: TGTGCCAGCTTCACAGGGCGCTATGGCTACACCTTC. Translation gives CASFTGRYGYTF.

This chain joins TRBV5-4 and TRBJ2-1, with 7 positions matching TRBD2. The CDR3 is made up of 16 amino acids. The ends lost 5 bases at V and 4 bases at J; junction bases unmatched: 12. Germline V gene data show CDR1 as SGHNT and CDR2 as YYREEE (reference sequence). This CDR3 is CASSLPSSGGYNEQFF. The CDR3 DNA is TGTGCCAGCAGTCTTCCTTCTAGCGGAGGGTACAATGAGCAGTTCTTC.

The CDR3 DNA reads TGTGCCACCAGCAGGGGGACTAGCGGGAGTGGCACAGATACGCAGTATTTT. Translated: CATSRGTSGSGTDTQYF. The V gene is TRBV15, the J gene TRBJ2-3; TRBD2 aligns across 14 bases. The V gene end was trimmed by 3 bases and the J gene end by 1 base; junction bases not matched to a gene: 3. This CDR3 is 17 amino acids long. The germline V gene encodes CDR1 LNHNV and CDR2 YYDKDF (reference sequence).

This clone was recorded once. V is TRBV9 and J is TRBJ2-1; 8 bases map to TRBD2. Trimming took 2 bases from V and 5 from J; bases not matched to a gene: 15. CDR3 length: 18 residues. The germline CDR1 and CDR2 sequences are SGDLS and YYNGEE. CDR3 sequence: CASSVTISGLAGDNEQFF. The CDR3 DNA reads as TGTGCCAGCAGCGTCACTATATCTGGACTAGCTGGGGACAATGAGCAGTTCTTC.

The chain combines TRBV19 with TRBJ2-2; 9 nucleotides line up with TRBD1. Losses at the gene ends were 4 bases for V and 6 bases for J; bases not matched to a gene: 6. Germline V gene sequence: CDR1 LNHDA, CDR2 SQIVND (reference sequence). CDR3 length equals 15 residues. The CDR3 protein is CASSTQGARSGELFF. The CDR3 DNA reads as TGTGCCAGTAGTACACAGGGGGCCCGTTCCGGGGAGCTGTTTTTT.

This chain uses TRBV18 with TRBJ2-7; D perhaps matches TRBD1 (6 bases). With 7 bases removed from V and 3 bases from J, the gap between germline ends came to 16 bases. CDR1 and CDR2 (germline): KGHSH, LQKENI. This CDR3 spans 14 amino acids. CDR3 in amino acids: CASLIQGTYYEQYF. DNA for the CDR3: TGTGCCAGCTTAATACAGGGAACTTACTACGAGCAGTACTTC.

The chain employs TRBV5-1 and TRBJ1-5; D call uncertain. The CDR3 loop spans 13 amino acids. Germline CDR1 SGHRS, CDR2 YFSETQ. V was trimmed by 4 bases and J by 3 bases, leaving 8 bases between them. This CDR3 reads CASSLTPNQPQHF. Written as DNA, the CDR3 is TGCGCCAGCAGCCTTACGCCCAATCAGCCCCAGCATTTT.

The chain employs TRBV10-3 and TRBJ2-7; 11 bases align to TRBD1. Germline loops: CDR1 ENHRY, CDR2 SYGVKD. The J segment lost 6 bases and the V segment lost 6 bases, leaving 4 bases of the junction unmatched. The CDR3 has 13 amino acids. CDR3 bases: TGTGCCATCAGCGGACAGGGGGCAACCGAGCAGTACTTC. Translation gives CAISGQGATEQYF.

The rearrangement uses TRBV18 and TRBJ2-2; no clear D. Germline-derived CDR1 and CDR2 are KGHSH and LQKENI. V was clipped by 4 bases and J by 4 bases, with 16 bases between them. This CDR3 spans 16 amino acids. CDR3 nucleotides: TGTGCCAGCTCACTTTTCCTAGAGGAGAGCACCGGGGAGCTGTTTTTT. As protein: CASSLFLEESTGELFF.

The CDR3, as DNA: TGTGCCAGCAGCCCCCAGGCGGGACTAGCGGCCAATGAGCAGTTCTTC. As protein: CASSPQAGLAANEQFF. The rearrangement links TRBV7-2 to TRBJ2-1; 11 bases line up with TRBD2. In germline, CDR1 is SGHTA, CDR2 FQGNSA. CDR3 length: 16 residues. Trimming cost V 5 bases and J 6 bases; bases outside gene matches: 9.

The genes are TRBV28 and TRBJ1-2; 7 bases align to TRBD1. J lost 3 bases, V lost 8 bases, and 9 bases had no gene match. The CDR3 consists of 14 residues. Germline V gives CDR1 MDHEN, CDR2 SYDVKM. CDR3 protein: CASGGTGTDYGYTF. The CDR3 coding sequence is TGTGCCAGCGGGGGGACTGGGACAGACTATGGCTACACCTTC.

Here the CDR3 reads CASFTGMSGYTF. CDR3 DNA sequence: TGTGCCAGCTTTACAGGGATGAGTGGCTACACCTTC. This rearrangement joins TRBV6-5 to TRBJ1-2; D might be TRBD1 (6 bases). The CDR3 covers 12 residues. Between the trimmed V and J ends, which lost 8 bases and 7 bases, there was a span of 14 bases. CDR1 is MNHEY, CDR2 SVGAGI, per germline.

The chain has TRBV9 and TRBJ2-1; 9 bases match TRBD2. The CDR3 is 14 residues long. The junction had 5 bases not matched to a gene; V was cut back by 4 bases and J by 6 bases. Germline CDR1 reads SGDLS; CDR2 reads YYNGEE. The CDR3, as DNA: TGTGCCAGCAGCATAGGACTAGCGAGCAATGAGCAGTTCTTC. It codes for CASSIGLASNEQFF.

This rearrangement joins TRBV18 to TRBJ2-2; D is possibly TRBD1 (6 bases). Per germline, CDR1 KGHSH and CDR2 LQKENI. The CDR3 covers 16 residues. Trimming cost V 3 bases and J 4 bases, with 15 bases left between them. Here the CDR3 reads CASSPRQEVATGELFF. The CDR3 nucleotides are TGTGCCAGCTCACCTCGACAGGAAGTGGCCACCGGGGAGCTGTTTTTT.